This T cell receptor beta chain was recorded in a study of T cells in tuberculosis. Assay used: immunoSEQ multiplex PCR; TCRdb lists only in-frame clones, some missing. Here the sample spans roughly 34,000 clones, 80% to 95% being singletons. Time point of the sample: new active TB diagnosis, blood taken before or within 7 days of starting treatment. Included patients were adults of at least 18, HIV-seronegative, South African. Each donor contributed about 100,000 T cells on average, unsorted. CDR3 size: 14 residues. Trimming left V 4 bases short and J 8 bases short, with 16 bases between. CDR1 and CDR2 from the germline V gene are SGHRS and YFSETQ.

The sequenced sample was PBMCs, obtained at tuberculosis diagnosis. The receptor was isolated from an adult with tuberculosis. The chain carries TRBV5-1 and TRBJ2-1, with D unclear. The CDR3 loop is CASSTTPIGDEQFF. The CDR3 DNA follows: TGCGCCAGCAGCACGACTCCGATTGGCGATGAGCAGTTCTTC.